This T cell receptor beta chain was sequenced in a study of OX40 agonist ivuxolimab in advanced cancers. Overall study: A mean age of approximately 58 years, range about 20 to 79, was recorded, and 80% to 90% were male. Study results and caveats: With doses of 0.1 to 3.0 mg/kg, CD4+ and CD8+ blood T cells had undergone clonal expansion by week 6.

Only a few counts were recorded for this clone. Its antigen is not identified. Some clones are missing from TCRdb's copy, which holds only in-frame ones; the method was immunoSEQ multiplex PCR. The repertoire holds over 45,000 clones, roughly 84% seen once, with 0.5% to 0.7% in the top ten. Per the germline V gene, CDR1 is SGDLS and CDR2 is YYNGEE. Trimming shortened V by 0 bases and J by 4 bases, and 10 bases separated the two germline ends. This CDR3 contains 14 residues. The TCR sequence derives from an adult with an advanced solid tumor such as melanoma, head and neck, liver or kidney cancer. The chain has TRBV9 and TRBJ1-1; D is unresolved. Sequenced material: CD4+ or CD8+ T cells sorted from blood, taken in a trial of the OX40 agonist ivuxolimab. The CDR3, as DNA: TGTGCCAGCAGCGTAGAACCACAAAGCACTGAAGCTTTCTTT. It encodes CASSVEPQSTEAFF.